Presented here are 22 T cell receptor beta chains from one specimen sequenced in a study of cytomegalovirus exposure and HLA in healthy donors. The PCR made use of 60 Vbeta and 13 Jbeta primers. Clones were read by immunoSEQ multiplex PCR, and TCRdb kept only the in-frame ones, dropping some. The table has 130,000 to 150,000 clones, over 70% seen once. Sequenced material: PBMCs. These receptors were taken from a man between 40 and 49 years old in good health and CMV-seronegative.

This sequence joins TRBV12-5 and TRBJ2-7; 11 positions match TRBD1. J gave up 0 bases and V 6 bases, and 4 bases lay outside the gene matches. The CDR3 runs to 15 residues. Germline V gene sequence: CDR1 LGHNT, CDR2 FRNRAP. The CDR3 sequence: CASGTGTGGSYEQYF. The CDR3 DNA is TGTGCTAGTGGAACCGGGACAGGGGGCTCCTACGAGCAGTACTTC.

About this clone itself: A read error may produce the germline difference seen at one junction end. The gene calls are TRBV20-1 and TRBJ1-1, with D possibly TRBD1 on 5 matching bases. Germline assignment: CDR1 DFQATT and CDR2 SNEGSKA (reference sequence). The CDR3 extends over 11 amino acids. The CDR3, as DNA: TGCAGTGCCAGAGGGCAGGGAGGAGCTTTCTTT. It is translated as CSARGQGGAFF.

About this clone: An end of the junction differs from the germline gene, which may be a read error. This CDR3 reads CASSLGSSSHEQYF. The CDR3 DNA reads TGTGCCAGCAGCTTGGGGTCTAGCTCCCACGAGCAGTACTTC. The chain carries TRBV7-9 and TRBJ2-7; tentatively, D is TRBD2 (5 bases). The V gene's germline CDR1 is SEHNR and CDR2 FQNEAQ (reference sequence). This CDR3 spans 14 amino acids.

The sample holds one count of this clone. The genes are TRBV7-9 and TRBJ2-7; TRBD2 agrees at 7 bases. Germline CDR1 reads SEHNR; CDR2 reads FQNEAQ (reference sequence). The CDR3 sequence is 12 residues long. With 5 bases clipped from V and 7 bases from J, the junction kept 5 bases outside the gene matches. The CDR3 region is CASSGGGREQYF. In DNA, the CDR3 is TGTGCCAGCAGCGGGGGGGGGAGGGAGCAGTACTTC.

The table lists this clone with a few counts. V gene TRBV14 combines with J gene TRBJ1-5, with unresolved D. This CDR3 is 13 amino acids long. Germline V gene sequence: CDR1 SGHDN, CDR2 FVKESK. Trimming took 3 bases from V and 5 from J, leaving 8 bases between them. CDR3 nucleotides: TGTGCCAGCAGCCAGGAGAGATATCAGCCCCAGCATTTT. Protein: CASSQERYQPQHF.

The V and J genes are TRBV2 and TRBJ2-7; 9 bases fit TRBD1. Germline V gene lookup returns CDR1 SNHLY and CDR2 FYNNEI. This CDR3 contains 15 residues. V shed 7 bases, J shed 2 bases, and the junction held 9 bases outside the gene matches. The CDR3 loop is CASKRNGDRAYEQYF. The CDR3 DNA follows: TGTGCCAGCAAAAGGAATGGGGACAGGGCCTACGAGCAGTACTTC.

This chain uses TRBV5-6 with TRBJ2-5; the D gene is possibly TRBD2 (6 bases). CDR3 size: 14 residues. Trimming removed 3 bases at V and 7 bases at J, with 16 bases between. CDR1 is SGHDT and CDR2 is YYEEEE in the germline V gene. CDR3: CASSYGTPKATQYF. In DNA, the CDR3 is TGTGCCAGCAGCTACGGGACTCCAAAGGCGACCCAGTACTTC.

The rearrangement uses TRBV28 and TRBJ1-2, with 8 bases identical to TRBD1. Germline loops: CDR1 MDHEN, CDR2 SYDVKM. The length of the CDR3 is 14 residues. The trim removed 4 bases at V and 3 bases at J, leaving 4 bases unmatched. The DNA for the CDR3 is TGTGCCAGCAGTTCGGACAGGGAGCACTATGGCTACACCTTC. This gives the protein CASSSDREHYGYTF.

This clone was seen a handful of times. The chain recombines TRBV6-6 with TRBJ1-5, with 7 positions matching TRBD1. CDR1 is MNHNY and CDR2 is SVGAGI in the germline V gene (reference sequence). The trim removed 5 bases at V and 1 base at J, leaving 5 bases unmatched. This CDR3 has 15 residues. This CDR3 reads CASSRQGLSNQPQHF. CDR3 sequence (DNA): TGTGCCAGCAGTCGACAGGGCTTGAGCAATCAGCCCCAGCATTTT.

The DNA for the CDR3 is TGTGCCAGCAGCTTGCCCTCGGGTGTCAGCTCCTACAATGAGCAGTTCTTC. It encodes CASSLPSGVSSYNEQFF. The rearrangement uses TRBV5-4 and TRBJ2-1; unclear D gene. Looked up from germline, CDR1 is SGHNT and CDR2 is YYREEE (reference sequence). Trimming cost V 1 base and J 0 bases, with 14 bases left between them. The CDR3 covers 17 residues.

The rearrangement links TRBV27 to TRBJ1-5; 9 bases match TRBD1. The CDR3 has 16 residues. The germline gives CDR1 MNHEY, CDR2 SMNVEV (reference sequence). V dropped 0 bases and J dropped 4; count of bases not matched to a gene: 4. CDR3 bases: TGTGCCAGCAGTTTATCGAAAGGGACAGGGAATCAGCCCCAGCATTTT. Its protein is CASSLSKGTGNQPQHF.

This clone was counted between two and nine times. The chain links TRBV7-2 to TRBJ2-7, with D possibly matching TRBD1 (6 bases). Trimming left V 6 bases short and J 4 bases short, with 19 bases between. Germline CDR1 and CDR2: SGHTA and FQGNSA. This CDR3 has 15 amino acids. The CDR3 reads CASSHSQGSMYEQYF. The CDR3 bases are TGTGCCAGCAGTCACTCACAGGGCTCCATGTACGAGCAGTACTTC.

The V and J genes are TRBV5-6 and TRBJ1-2; possible D gene TRBD1, 6 bases. Germline V gene sequence: CDR1 SGHDT, CDR2 YYEEEE. The CDR3 extends over 16 amino acids. Trimming stripped 0 bases from V and 4 bases from J, with 16 bases between. The CDR3 bases are TGTGCCAGCAGCTTGGGTAGCAGGGGAGAAATCTATGGCTACACCTTC. This sequence encodes CASSLGSRGEIYGYTF. The variable domain in full, completed from reference TRBV5-6 and TRBJ1-2, reads DAGVTQSPTHLIKTRGQQVTLRCSPKSGHDTVSWYQQALGQGPQFIFQYYEEEERQRGNFPDRFSGHQFPNYSSELNVNALLLGDSALYLCASSLGSRGEIYGYTFGSGTRLTVV.

This rearrangement joins TRBV9 to TRBJ2-5; tentatively, D is TRBD2 (5 bases). The end of the DNA fits TRBJ2-7 better, so the J call may be wrong. This CDR3 spans 14 amino acids. Germline assignment: CDR1 SGDLS and CDR2 YYNGEE. The CDR3 nucleotides read TGTGCCAGCAGCGTAGGTGGGAGCTCCTACGAGCAGTACTTC. It yields the protein CASSVGGSSYEQYF.

The sample holds a few counts of this clone. The chain couples TRBV5-8 to TRBJ1-5, with 7 bases fitting TRBD1. V shed 4 bases, J shed 4 bases, and the junction held 11 bases outside the gene matches. The CDR3 is made up of 16 amino acids. Germline V gives CDR1 SGHTS, CDR2 YDEGEE. The chain's CDR3 is CASSQGQPSANQPQHF. The CDR3 coding sequence is TGTGCCAGCAGCCAGGGACAGCCGAGTGCAAATCAGCCCCAGCATTTT.

The V gene is TRBV7-2, the J gene TRBJ2-5, with D perhaps matching TRBD1 (6 bases). V dropped 1 base and J dropped 5 bases, with 8 bases sitting between them. The CDR3 is 13 amino acids. Germline V gives CDR1 SGHTA, CDR2 FQGNSA. CDR3 region: CASSLVGAETQYF. The CDR3, as DNA: TGTGCCAGCAGCTTAGTGGGGGCTGAGACCCAGTACTTC.

The chain carries TRBV5-6 and TRBJ2-1; 7 bases fit TRBD1. CDR1 is SGHDT and CDR2 is YYEEEE in the germline V gene. Trimming cost V 3 bases and J 5 bases; bases outside gene matches: 8. The CDR3 is 15 amino acids. Here the CDR3 DNA reads TGTGCCAGCAGCTCGACGGACAGGACAAACAATGAGCAGTTCTTC. This sequence encodes CASSSTDRTNNEQFF.

The V and J genes are TRBV6-1 and TRBJ1-1, with 8 bases aligning to TRBD1. Germline loops: CDR1 MNHNS, CDR2 SASEGT. The V gene end was trimmed by 5 bases and the J gene end by 4 bases; junction bases not matched to a gene: 9. CDR3 length: 15 residues. In DNA, the CDR3 is TGTGCCAGCAGTTCCACCGATACAGGGGGCACTGAAGCTTTCTTT. It specifies CASSSTDTGGTEAFF.

The chain has TRBV7-9 and TRBJ2-7; tentative D call: TRBD1 (6 bases). Germline loops: CDR1 SEHNR, CDR2 FQNEAQ (reference sequence). V lost 5 bases and J 5 bases, leaving 13 bases between the germline ends. The CDR3 is 13 residues long. The DNA for the CDR3 is TGTGCCAGCAGCGACATGGGGGCGCACGAGCAGTACTTC. As protein: CASSDMGAHEQYF.

The chain has TRBV9 and TRBJ2-7; 8 nucleotides align to TRBD2. The CDR3 sequence is 15 residues long. With 0 bases clipped from V and 4 bases from J, the junction kept 6 bases outside the gene matches. CDR1 is SGDLS and CDR2 is YYNGEE in the germline V gene. This CDR3 is CASSVGGSGAYEQYF. In DNA form, the CDR3 reads TGTGCCAGCAGCGTAGGTGGTAGCGGGGCTTACGAGCAGTACTTC.

The chain is built from TRBV2 and TRBJ2-2; TRBD1 is a possible D gene (6 bases). The J call may be wrong; the DNA end is better matched by TRBJ1-3. The CDR3 covers 16 residues. CDR1 and CDR2 from the germline V gene are SNHLY and FYNNEI. CDR3 protein: CASSDPRGQSGNTIYF. The CDR3 DNA is TGTGCCAGCAGTGACCCTCGTGGACAGTCTGGAAACACCATATATTTT.

CDR3 loop: CASSTGGATGHEKLFF. CDR3 DNA: TGTGCCAGTAGTACAGGAGGGGCGACAGGGCATGAAAAACTGTTTTTT. The V gene is TRBV19, the J gene TRBJ1-4; 7 bases fit TRBD1. The V gene's germline CDR1 is LNHDA and CDR2 SQIVND (reference sequence). The CDR3 length is 16 residues. Trimming removed 4 bases from V and 6 bases from J; junction bases left unmatched: 11.